The 5 T cell receptor beta chains listed next were all sequenced from one sample in a study of T cell responses to AZD1222 COVID-19 vaccine (dated by TCRdb to the early 2020s). Per the publication, the time point label means: baseline before first vaccination. The library was built by means of the immunoSEQ multiplex PCR assay. TCRdb holds this immuneACCESS table with in-frame rearrangements only. Some clones are missing; in checked studies, unresolved V genes explain under half, and the rest has no known cause. Recorded for this sample are 80,000 or so clones; roughly 87% of them occurred a single time. The ten top clones hold about 1.4% of the sample. The sample consisted of peripheral blood, taken on day 0 of AZD1222 vaccination. The receptors here all came from an adult in good health.

This clone has only one observation. The rearrangement links TRBV19 to TRBJ2-7, with TRBD2 identical over 11 bases. The junction had 8 bases not matched to a gene; V was cut back by 6 bases and J by 4 bases. Germline V gene sequence: CDR1 LNHDA, CDR2 SQIVND (reference sequence). CDR3 length: 15 amino acids. The chain's CDR3 is CASRLLAGVAYEQYF. CDR3 sequence (DNA): TGTGCCAGTAGGCTACTAGCGGGAGTAGCGTACGAGCAGTACTTC.

This clone has more than one count but fewer than ten. The chain joins TRBV12-5 to TRBJ1-2; D is perhaps TRBD1 (5 bases). V was trimmed by 1 base and J by 4 bases, leaving 10 bases between them. From germline, CDR1 is LGHNT and CDR2 FRNRAP. CDR3 length: 14 amino acids. CDR3: CASGLATEGYGYTF. The CDR3 coding sequence is TGTGCTAGTGGTTTGGCGACAGAGGGCTATGGCTACACCTTC. The variable domain in full, completed from reference TRBV12-5 and TRBJ1-2, reads DARVTQTPRHKVTEMGQEVTMRCQPILGHNTVFWYRQTMMQGLELLAYFRNRAPLDDSGMPKDRFSAEMPDATLATLKIQPSEPRDSAVYFCASGLATEGYGYTFGSGTRLTVV.

This chain joins TRBV12-3 or TRBV12-4 and TRBJ1-5, with unresolved D. V lost 6 bases to trimming and J lost 3 bases, with 9 bases between them. CDR3 length equals 13 residues. CDR3 sequence reads: CASRSLSNQPQHF. The DNA of the CDR3 is TGTGCCAGCAGATCCCTTTCCAATCAGCCCCAGCATTTT.

This chain connects TRBV30 to TRBJ2-3; possible D gene TRBD1, 6 bases. The CDR3 totals 14 residues. Germline loops: CDR1 GTSNPN, CDR2 SVGIG (reference sequence). V was cut by 3 bases and J by 0 bases, with 10 bases left in between. The CDR3, as DNA: TGTGCCTGGAGGGGGACATCTAGCACAGATACGCAGTATTTT. Its translation: CAWRGTSSTDTQYF.

V and J are TRBV30 and TRBJ1-4, with D maybe TRBD1 (6 bases). CDR3 length: 15 amino acids. V shed 2 bases and J shed 0 bases, with 10 bases lying between them. Germline CDR1 GTSNPN, CDR2 SVGIG (reference sequence). The CDR3 loop reads CAWSLGQTTNEKLFF. The CDR3 DNA reads TGTGCCTGGAGTCTCGGACAGACAACTAATGAAAAACTGTTTTTT.